The entry below describes one TCR beta chain. What it recognizes is unknown. This sample was taken from a study of T cell responses to AZD1222 COVID-19 vaccine. Whole-study findings and limits: Donors skewed white British and female; clonal diversity was possibly underestimated. Two AZD1222 doses significantly raised spike-specific TCR breadth and depth over controls. CD4 TCRs associated with vaccination spanned spike, dominating at 160-218 and 743-854. As reported, nearly half of all spike-specific TCRs target variant regions that are unmutated.

The CDR3 is made up of 13 amino acids. V was trimmed by 8 bases and J by 6 bases, leaving 13 bases between them. Germline CDR1 MNHEY, CDR2 SVGEGT. Profiling relied on immunoSEQ multiplex PCR, and the TCRdb table lists in-frame clones only, not all of them. The table records approximately 190,000 clones, roughly 90% of them present only once. The TCR comes from an adult in good health. The chain recombines TRBV6-2 or TRBV6-3 with TRBJ2-2; unclear D gene. Material: peripheral blood, obtained on day 0 of AZD1222 vaccination. CDR3 nucleotide sequence: TGTGCCAGCCGTTTAATGGGTTCCGGGGAGCTGTTTTTT. As protein: CASRLMGSGELFF.